This record covers a single T cell receptor beta chain. There are 13 residues in the CDR3. V was clipped by 4 bases and J by 5 bases, with 8 bases between them. The germline V gene has CDR1 LGHDT and CDR2 YNNKEL (reference sequence). This sample was taken from a study of CD8 T cells in Susac syndrome. RNA, at about 0.45 to 1 ug, was reverse transcribed with random hexamers. The immunoSEQ assay covered 54 Vbeta and 13 Jbeta segments for CDR3. From the immunoSEQ multiplex PCR reads, TCRdb called clonotypes with MiXCR, one entry per CDR3 protein. The table records under 200,000 distinct CDR3 sequences, around 94% of them present only once.

The sequence came from a human donor with Susac syndrome. The rearrangement uses TRBV3-1 and TRBJ2-2; no reliable D call. The sequencing sample was made of CD4+ T cells from PBMCs. In DNA form, the CDR3 reads TGTGCCAGCAGCCGAGCCATAACCGGGGAGCTGTTTTTT. It is translated as CASSRAITGELFF.